The 30 T cell receptor beta chains listed next were all sequenced from one sample in a study of monozygotic twins with cystic fibrosis. The repertoire was sequenced with immunoSEQ multiplex PCR; TCRdb's copy has only in-frame clones and lacks some. The profile covers 15,000 to 20,000 clones, with roughly nine tenths appearing a single time and 1.6% taken by the ten largest. Sequenced sample: blood. The receptor source for this set is a girl aged 2-9 years with cystic fibrosis.

The chain recombines TRBV7-2 with TRBJ1-6; weak D call: TRBD1 (5 bases). Germline V lookup: CDR1 SGHTA, CDR2 FQGNSA. Trimming took off 5 bases at V and 10 bases at J, with 12 bases between the two ends. This CDR3 has 13 residues. The CDR3 loop reads CASSPQQESPLHF. The DNA of the CDR3 is TGTGCCAGCAGCCCTCAACAGGAATCACCCCTCCACTTT.

The chain couples TRBV6-1 to TRBJ2-2; 9 positions agree with TRBD2. V was pared by 1 base and J by 1 base, with 7 bases of the junction left unmatched. This CDR3 region has 18 residues. Per the germline V gene, CDR1 is MNHNS and CDR2 is SASEGT. Here the CDR3 DNA reads TGTGCCAGCAGTGAAGAAATAGCGGGGGCGATGAACACCGGGGAGCTGTTTTTT. It codes for CASSEEIAGAMNTGELFF.

This sequence joins TRBV9 and TRBJ2-5, with D unresolved. Trimming removed 0 bases at V and 1 base at J, with 7 bases between. The CDR3 consists of 14 residues. Germline V gives CDR1 SGDLS, CDR2 YYNGEE. CDR3 DNA: TGTGCCAGCAGCGTAGGAAAACCCCAAGAGACCCAGTACTTC. This gives the protein CASSVGKPQETQYF.

The chain couples TRBV5-1 to TRBJ2-2; possible D gene TRBD1, 6 bases. Between the trimmed V and J ends, which lost 7 bases and 0 bases, there was a span of 13 bases. The CDR3 spans 15 residues. Germline CDR1 reads SGHRS; CDR2 reads YFSETQ. CDR3 bases: TGCGCCAGCCAAATCCAGGGGCCGAACACCGGGGAGCTGTTTTTT. This sequence encodes CASQIQGPNTGELFF.

V gene TRBV14 combines with J gene TRBJ2-7, with D possibly TRBD1 on 6 matching bases. V gave up 6 bases and J gave up 3 bases, with 12 bases separating them. The CDR3 consists of 13 residues. Germline lookup yields CDR1 SGHDN and CDR2 FVKESK. In DNA, the CDR3 is TGTGCCAGCAGTAGAGGGGGTGGCTACGAGCAGTACTTC. It encodes CASSRGGGYEQYF. The complete variable domain, with remaining parts taken from reference TRBV14 and TRBJ2-7, reads EAGVTQFPSHSVIEKGQTVTLRCDPISGHDNLYWYRRVMGKEIKFLLHFVKESKQDESGMPNNRFLAERTGGTYSTLKVQPAELEDSGVYFCASSRGGGYEQYFGPGTRLTVT.

This chain joins TRBV20-1 and TRBJ2-1; D is unresolved. The V end was cut by 0 bases, the J end by 7 bases, with 4 bases between. Germline CDR1 DFQATT, CDR2 SNEGSKA (reference sequence). The CDR3 has 11 amino acids. CDR3: CSARDQNEQFF. In nucleotides, the CDR3 is TGCAGTGCTAGAGATCAGAATGAGCAGTTCTTC.

The rearrangement uses TRBV27 and TRBJ1-2, with 7 nucleotides matching TRBD1. The CDR3 sequence is 14 residues long. The germline CDR1 and CDR2 sequences are MNHEY and SMNVEV (reference sequence). V was pared by 0 bases and J by 6 bases, with 4 bases of the junction left unmatched. DNA of the CDR3: TGTGCCAGCAGTTTATCTCGGACAGGTAATGGCTACACCTTC. Amino acid sequence: CASSLSRTGNGYTF.

V gene TRBV13 combines with J gene TRBJ2-7, with 11 bases that match TRBD2. J lost 3 bases, V lost 2 bases, and 3 bases had no gene match. The CDR3 extends over 15 amino acids. CDR1 and CDR2 from the germline V gene are PRHDT and FYEKMQ (reference sequence). For the CDR3, the DNA is TGTGCCAGCAGCTTACTAGCGGGGGGAAACTACGAGCAGTACTTC. Its translation: CASSLLAGGNYEQYF. Based on the CDR3 plus reference TRBV13 and TRBJ2-7, the full variable domain is AAGVIQSPRHLIKEKRETATLKCYPIPRHDTVYWYQQGPGQDPQFLISFYEKMQSDKGSIPDRFSAQQFSDYHSELNMSSLELGDSALYFCASSLLAGGNYEQYFGPGTRLTVT.

CDR3: CASSLTGETTNEKLFF. The CDR3, as DNA: TGTGCCAGCAGCTTAACAGGAGAAACAACTAATGAAAAACTGTTTTTT. V and J are TRBV7-2 and TRBJ1-4, with D possibly matching TRBD1 (5 bases). V lost 2 bases, J lost 0 bases, and 10 bases lay in between. CDR1 SGHTA and CDR2 FQGNSA come from the germline V gene. The CDR3 loop spans 16 amino acids.

The chain employs TRBV7-3 and TRBJ2-1, with TRBD2 identical over 10 bases. V lost 2 bases to trimming and J lost 4 bases; unmatched junction nucleotides: 8. Germline V gene lookup returns CDR1 SGHTA and CDR2 FQGTGA. This CDR3 has 17 residues. The CDR3 region is CASSLGSLLAGYNEQFF. The CDR3 nucleotides are TGTGCCAGCAGCTTAGGAAGTTTACTAGCGGGATACAATGAGCAGTTCTTC. Full variable domain (rest looked up from reference TRBV7-3 and TRBJ2-1): GAGVSQTPSNKVTEKGKYVELRCDPISGHTALYWYRQSLGQGPEFLIYFQGTGAADDSGLPNDRFFAVRPEGSVSTLKIQRTERGDSAVYLCASSLGSLLAGYNEQFFGPGTRLTVL.

The chain has TRBV2 and TRBJ1-5; D is perhaps TRBD1 (6 bases). V lost 4 bases, J lost 6 bases, and 13 bases lay in between. CDR3 size: 14 residues. CDR1 SNHLY and CDR2 FYNNEI come from the germline V gene. CDR3: CASSGEGGVQPQHF. The CDR3 DNA follows: TGTGCCAGCAGTGGGGAGGGGGGAGTTCAGCCCCAGCATTTT.

The rearrangement uses TRBV19 and TRBJ2-2; the D is unclear. CDR3 length: 13 amino acids. Germline CDR1 and CDR2: LNHDA and SQIVND (reference sequence). V was clipped by 7 bases and J by 0 bases, with 6 bases between them. The CDR3 DNA reads as TGTGCCAGTACAAACACGAACACCGGGGAGCTGTTTTTT. Protein sequence: CASTNTNTGELFF.

In this sample, this clone turned up a few times. The chain combines TRBV18 with TRBJ1-6; 8 bases line up with TRBD1. CDR1 is KGHSH and CDR2 is LQKENI in the germline V gene. Unmatched junction bases numbered 3, after V lost 0 bases and J lost 8 bases. The CDR3 covers 15 residues. The CDR3: CASSPPTGVDSPLHF. CDR3 in DNA: TGTGCCAGCTCACCACCGACAGGGGTAGATTCACCCCTCCACTTT.

The V and J genes are TRBV13 and TRBJ2-2, with 9 positions matching TRBD1. This CDR3 has 15 amino acids. The germline gives CDR1 PRHDT, CDR2 FYEKMQ (reference sequence). With V trimmed by 0 bases and J by 6 bases, 2 bases remained unmatched. The CDR3, as DNA: TGTGCCAGCAGCTTAGGGGGACAGGGCCCCGGGGAGCTGTTTTTT. Translation gives CASSLGGQGPGELFF. Supplemented by reference TRBV13 and TRBJ2-2, the full variable domain reads AAGVIQSPRHLIKEKRETATLKCYPIPRHDTVYWYQQGPGQDPQFLISFYEKMQSDKGSIPDRFSAQQFSDYHSELNMSSLELGDSALYFCASSLGGQGPGELFFGEGSRLTVL.

The chain is built from TRBV6-6 and TRBJ2-1, with D possibly TRBD1 on 6 matching bases. This CDR3 comprises 15 residues. Looked up from germline, CDR1 is MNHNY and CDR2 is SVGAGI (reference sequence). V was cut by 4 bases and J by 3 bases, with 13 bases left in between. CDR3 in DNA: TGTGCCAGCAGTTCGCTGGGGGCGGGCTACAATGAGCAGTTCTTC. Amino acids: CASSSLGAGYNEQFF.

The rearrangement joins TRBV19 to TRBJ1-1; D remains unclear. There are 15 residues in the CDR3. From germline, CDR1 is LNHDA and CDR2 SQIVND (reference sequence). The V end was cut by 2 bases, the J end by 1 base, with 11 bases between. CDR3 residues: CASSIFGNGNTEAFF. The DNA for the CDR3 is TGTGCCAGTAGTATATTTGGAAACGGGAACACTGAAGCTTTCTTT.

The chain has TRBV11-2 and TRBJ2-7, with 8 bases lining up with TRBD1. V dropped 1 base and J dropped 0; count of bases not matched to a gene: 2. CDR1 SGHAT and CDR2 FQNNGV come from the germline V gene. There are 15 residues in the CDR3. The CDR3 DNA sequence: TGTGCCAGCAGCTTAGTCACAGGGGGCTCCTACGAGCAGTACTTC. Residues: CASSLVTGGSYEQYF.

CDR3 sequence reads: CASSFVPDTQYF. CDR3 nucleotide sequence: TGTGCCAGCAGTTTTGTTCCAGATACGCAGTATTTT. The rearrangement uses TRBV28 and TRBJ2-3; D ambiguous. Germline CDR1 and CDR2: MDHEN and SYDVKM. V was pared by 3 bases and J by 4 bases, with 5 bases between. This CDR3 spans 12 amino acids.

The J gene is TRBJ1-3, the V gene TRBV7-9, with no clear D. V was shortened by 3 bases and J by 0 bases, with 15 bases between the two germline ends. The CDR3 covers 17 residues. Germline assignment: CDR1 SEHNR and CDR2 FQNEAQ (reference sequence). The CDR3 loop reads CASSFPRGLSSGNTIYF. CDR3 bases: TGTGCCAGCAGCTTTCCGAGAGGTCTGAGCTCTGGAAACACCATATATTTT.

The chain carries TRBV5-4 and TRBJ2-5; no definite D call. Trimming took 2 bases from V and 1 from J, leaving 12 bases between them. The CDR3 runs 15 residues. The V gene's germline CDR1 is SGHNT and CDR2 YYREEE (reference sequence). The CDR3 sequence: CASSFRQIFQETQYF. DNA of the CDR3: TGTGCCAGCAGCTTTCGGCAGATCTTCCAAGAGACCCAGTACTTC.

This chain links TRBV13 with TRBJ2-5, with D unclear. V lost 0 bases to trimming and J lost 6 bases, with 11 bases between them. This CDR3 spans 14 amino acids. Germline V lookup: CDR1 PRHDT, CDR2 FYEKMQ (reference sequence). The DNA for the CDR3 is TGTGCCAGCAGCTTAGGCCAGCTTGGGCAGACCCAGTACTTC. It is translated as CASSLGQLGQTQYF.

The chain employs TRBV5-5 and TRBJ2-1, with 9 bases aligning to TRBD1. Unmatched junction bases numbered 10, after V lost 7 bases and J lost 5 bases. The V gene's germline CDR1 is SGHKS and CDR2 YYEKEE (reference sequence). The CDR3 is 15 residues long. In DNA, the CDR3 is TGTGCCAGCGCGCCGTGGGGGACAGGGAACAATGAGCAGTTCTTC. It is translated as CASAPWGTGNNEQFF.

The chain joins TRBV30 to TRBJ1-2, with 8 bases fitting TRBD1. CDR3 length equals 13 residues. V shed 5 bases, J shed 1 base, and the junction held 3 bases outside the gene matches. Germline CDR1 is GTSNPN and CDR2 is SVGIG (reference sequence). CDR3 in DNA: TGTGCCTGGGGGACAGGATTTAACTATGGCTACACCTTC. Translating gives CAWGTGFNYGYTF.

The chain joins TRBV6-1 to TRBJ2-7; D perhaps matches TRBD2 (6 bases). Germline CDR1 is MNHNS and CDR2 is SASEGT. The CDR3 is 13 amino acids. With 8 bases removed from V and 3 bases from J, the gap between germline ends came to 14 bases. CDR3 loop: CASSAGSFYEQYF. DNA for the CDR3: TGTGCCAGCTCCGCGGGGTCTTTCTACGAGCAGTACTTC.

A single count supports this clone. The chain uses TRBV5-6 and TRBJ2-1, with 8 bases aligning to TRBD2. Germline loops: CDR1 SGHDT, CDR2 YYEEEE. V lost 5 bases, J lost 0 bases, and 7 bases stayed unmatched. The length of the CDR3 is 16 residues. The CDR3 nucleotides are TGTGCCAGCAGTCCCCCGGGGGGGGCCTCCTACAATGAGCAGTTCTTC. Translating it yields CASSPPGGASYNEQFF.

Here the CDR3 DNA reads TGTGCCAGCAGTTCCTGGGCTTTAGATGAGCAGTTCTTC. Its translation: CASSSWALDEQFF. This chain links TRBV27 with TRBJ2-1; no reliable D call. The V and J ends lost 4 bases and 8 bases respectively, with 12 bases between them. Germline V gene data show CDR1 as MNHEY and CDR2 as SMNVEV (reference sequence). The CDR3 sequence is 13 residues long.

V usage is TRBV6-5 and J usage is TRBJ2-1; 7 nucleotides match TRBD2. The CDR3 has 15 amino acids. The V gene's germline CDR1 is MNHEY and CDR2 SVGAGI. V shed 10 bases and J 9 bases; nucleotides not matched to a gene: 18. CDR3 residues: CATKAVGGSWGEQFF. The DNA for the CDR3 is TGTGCCACCAAGGCGGTCGGCGGGAGTTGGGGTGAGCAGTTCTTC.

The chain combines TRBV9 with TRBJ2-7, with TRBD1 identical over 9 bases. The trim removed 3 bases at V and 5 bases at J, leaving 6 bases unmatched. CDR1 is SGDLS and CDR2 is YYNGEE in the germline V gene. The CDR3 covers 14 residues. CDR3 nucleotide sequence: TGTGCCAGCAGCGCGTACAGGGGGCGCGACGAGCAGTACTTC. Protein sequence: CASSAYRGRDEQYF.

CDR3 sequence (DNA): TGTGCCAGCAGCCCCCCGCCCGGACGGATGAACACTGAAGCTTTCTTT. It encodes CASSPPPGRMNTEAFF. V and J are TRBV5-6 and TRBJ1-1; D is uncertain. Trimming took 4 bases from V and 0 from J, leaving 16 bases between them. The CDR3 extends over 16 amino acids. In germline, CDR1 is SGHDT, CDR2 YYEEEE.

The chain recombines TRBV27 with TRBJ2-5; D gene unclear. Trimming cost V 11 bases and J 2 bases, with 9 bases left between them. This CDR3 comprises 11 residues. Germline CDR1 and CDR2: MNHEY and SMNVEV (reference sequence). The CDR3: CAGLEQETQYF. The CDR3 region has the DNA TGTGCCGGCTTAGAGCAAGAGACCCAGTACTTC.